What follows are 9 T cell receptor beta chains derived from one specimen sequenced in a study of blood T cell repertoires in COVID-19. Assay used: immunoSEQ multiplex PCR; TCRdb lists only in-frame clones, some missing. The sample lists about 350,000 clones, about 90% occurring once. What was sequenced was peripheral blood. The receptors here all came from a woman between 65 and 79 years old with COVID-19, enrolled during active disease.

This chain uses TRBV5-8 with TRBJ2-7; 7 bases fit TRBD1. Per germline, CDR1 SGHTS and CDR2 YDEGEE. The CDR3 covers 13 residues. Trimming took 4 bases from V and 3 from J; bases not matched to a gene: 4. Here the CDR3 reads CASSPYRGYEQYF. Here the CDR3 DNA reads TGTGCCAGCAGCCCTTACAGGGGCTACGAGCAGTACTTC.

V and J are TRBV27 and TRBJ1-6; TRBD1 matches 7 bases. CDR1 is MNHEY, CDR2 SMNVEV, per germline (reference sequence). V gave up 1 base and J gave up 7 bases; unmatched junction bases: 10. CDR3 length: 17 amino acids. The CDR3 bases are TGTGCCAGCAGTTTATTCACAACAGGGGTCGGCAATTCACCCCTCCACTTT. This codes for CASSLFTTGVGNSPLHF.

The rearrangement uses TRBV3-1 (or the pseudogene TRBV3-2) and TRBJ1-6; tentative D call: TRBD1 (6 bases). From germline, CDR1 is LGHDT and CDR2 YNNKEL (reference sequence). The ends were cut back, 5 bases at V and 10 bases at J, with 15 bases in the middle. This CDR3 spans 14 amino acids. Here the CDR3 reads CASSFGQNPSPLHF. CDR3 nucleotide sequence: TGTGCCAGCAGCTTCGGACAGAACCCATCACCCCTCCACTTT.

The chain recombines TRBV10-3 with TRBJ1-6, with TRBD1 identical over 7 bases. Looked up from germline, CDR1 is ENHRY and CDR2 is SYGVKD. V lost 3 bases to trimming and J lost 9 bases; unmatched junction nucleotides: 2. The CDR3 runs 13 residues. The CDR3 here is CAISERTGSPLHF. Written as DNA, the CDR3 is TGTGCCATCAGTGAACGGACAGGTTCACCCCTCCACTTT.

This clone was found once. J is TRBJ2-2 and V is TRBV5-6; TRBD1 might be the D (5 bases). The CDR3 totals 16 residues. The ends were cut back, 2 bases at V and 6 bases at J, with 17 bases in the middle. From germline, CDR1 is SGHDT and CDR2 YYEEEE. The CDR3 protein is CASSLELKGRAGELFF. CDR3 nucleotide sequence: TGTGCCAGCAGCTTAGAATTGAAGGGGCGCGCCGGGGAGCTGTTTTTT.

This clone was counted between two and nine times. The chain employs TRBV2 and TRBJ1-5, with TRBD1 identical over 8 bases. This CDR3 is 14 amino acids long. With V trimmed by 5 bases and J by 7 bases, 7 bases remained unmatched. The V gene's germline CDR1 is SNHLY and CDR2 FYNNEI. CDR3 nucleotide sequence: TGTGCCAGCAGTATGAAGGACAGGGACCAGCCCCAGCATTTT. This codes for CASSMKDRDQPQHF.

This sequence joins TRBV29-1 and TRBJ1-1; D is uncertain. Germline CDR1 reads SQVTM; CDR2 reads ANQGSEA. Deletions cut 7 bases from V and 2 bases from J, with 14 bases between. This CDR3 comprises 13 residues. CDR3: CSAGTGGNTEAFF. CDR3 coding DNA: TGCAGCGCGGGTACGGGAGGAAACACTGAAGCTTTCTTT.

The chain has TRBV2 and TRBJ1-1; TRBD1 matches 11 bases. The CDR3 has 13 amino acids. J was trimmed by 8 bases and V by 7 bases; bases with no gene match: 6. CDR1 is SNHLY, CDR2 FYNNEI, per germline. The CDR3 reads CASMDRGPTEAFF. CDR3 coding DNA: TGTGCCAGCATGGACAGGGGGCCTACGGAAGCTTTCTTT.

The V call is TRBV30, the J call TRBJ2-6, with D possibly TRBD1 on 6 matching bases. From germline, CDR1 is GTSNPN and CDR2 SVGIG (reference sequence). CDR3 length: 16 residues. Trimming took 2 bases from V and 3 from J, leaving 14 bases between them. This chain's CDR3 is CAWSSEGVSGANVLTF. CDR3 nucleotide sequence: TGTGCCTGGAGTAGCGAGGGGGTGAGTGGGGCCAACGTCCTGACTTTC.